The subject of this entry is one T cell receptor (beta chain). Its cognate antigen is unknown. 60 Vbeta and 13 Jbeta primers were used in PCR. Some clones are missing from TCRdb's copy, which holds only in-frame ones; the method was immunoSEQ multiplex PCR. The table lists around 150,000 clones, around 86% of them singletons. These data come from a study of cytomegalovirus exposure and HLA in healthy donors. Study outcomes and limitations: For TCR beta chains, V- and J-gene trimming was later linked to a missense DCLRE1C variant.

The CDR3 is made up of 15 amino acids. With 7 bases removed from V and 1 base from J, the gap between germline ends came to 15 bases. Looked up from germline, CDR1 is LNHDA and CDR2 is SQIVND (reference sequence). The rearrangement joins TRBV19 to TRBJ2-3; maybe TRBD1 (5 bases). This sequence originates from a man over 45 in good health and CMV-seropositive. Specimen: PBMCs. The CDR3 bases are TGTGCCAGTACCCCCCGCCCCAGGGGCACAGATACGCAGTATTTT. It translates to CASTPRPRGTDTQYF.